The source of this TCR beta chain is a study of blood T cell repertoires in COVID-19. Clones were read by immunoSEQ multiplex PCR, and TCRdb kept only the in-frame ones, dropping some. The repertoire consists of 200,000 to 300,000 clones, with 88% occurring once and the leading ten covering approximately 1.3%. The CDR3 has 15 amino acids. The V gene's germline CDR1 is SEHNR and CDR2 FQNEAQ (reference sequence). The V gene end was trimmed by 5 bases and the J gene end by 3 bases; junction bases not matched to a gene: 3. V is TRBV7-9 and J is TRBJ2-1, with 11 positions matching TRBD2. This sequence originates from an elderly man with acute or convalescent COVID-19. The sequenced material came from peripheral blood. CDR3 region: CASSPTSGSYNEQFF. Written as DNA, the CDR3 is TGTGCCAGCAGCCCCACTAGCGGGAGCTACAATGAGCAGTTCTTC.